The 25 T cell receptor beta chains below come from one sample, sequenced in a study of HIV-infected patients and healthy controls. Reverse transcription used about 500 ng RNA and constant-region primers for alpha and beta. Separate chain-specific third strand synthesis with multiplexing indices produced the alpha and beta libraries. TCRdb redid the calling of the 5' RACE reads with MiXCR, one entry per CDR3 protein. The sample includes under 15,000 distinct CDR3 sequences, 9.5% to 13% of them seen just once. Whole blood was used without fractionation, so all unsorted peripheral T cells were included. Sequencing was done on a sample of blood. The origin of the receptors is an adult in good health.

In this sample, this clonotype turned up many times. The chain employs TRBV20-1 and TRBJ2-3; 10 bases align to TRBD2. V lost 6 bases and J lost 3; bases outside the gene matches: 9. This CDR3 is 15 amino acids long. The germline CDR1 and CDR2 sequences are DFQATT and SNEGSKA (reference sequence). As DNA, the CDR3 is TGCAGTGCCCGCGGAGCGGGAGGGCAAACAGATACGCAGTATTTT. Residues: CSARGAGGQTDTQYF.

In this sample, this clonotype is medium-sized (0.01 to 0.1%). J is TRBJ1-1 and V is TRBV5-1, with D unclear. CDR3 size: 14 residues. The germline V gene has CDR1 SGHRS and CDR2 YFSETQ. Trimming cost V 4 bases and J 6 bases, with 16 bases left between them. The CDR3 protein is CASSPSEGRAEAFF. CDR3 DNA sequence: TGCGCCAGCAGCCCCTCGGAGGGAAGAGCTGAAGCTTTCTTT.

This clonotype was seen a handful of times. This rearrangement joins TRBV30 to TRBJ1-2; D is uncertain. This CDR3 is built from 15 residues. Trimming took 0 bases from V and 9 from J, leaving 20 bases between them. Germline V gene sequence: CDR1 GTSNPN, CDR2 SVGIG (reference sequence). CDR3 coding DNA: TGTGCCTGGAGTGTACCGGTATGGAGGGCTAAAAGCTACACCTTC. This gives the protein CAWSVPVWRAKSYTF.

Many counts were recorded for this clonotype. The chain has TRBV7-9 and TRBJ2-1; unclear D gene. V was shortened by 5 bases and J by 5 bases, with 13 bases between the two germline ends. The CDR3 has 14 amino acids. Germline V gene sequence: CDR1 SEHNR, CDR2 FQNEAQ (reference sequence). The CDR3 region is CASSQTNWDNEQFF. In DNA form, the CDR3 reads TGTGCCAGCAGCCAGACCAATTGGGACAATGAGCAGTTCTTC.

This clonotype came up many times. J is TRBJ1-1 and V is TRBV29-1, with D unclear. The CDR3 loop spans 13 amino acids. V shed 7 bases and J shed 11 bases, with 23 bases lying between them. Per the germline V gene, CDR1 is SQVTM and CDR2 is ANQGSEA. CDR3 in DNA: TGCAGCGCCGCAGGAGGCCCCAATGATTGGGCTTTCTTT. It codes for CSAAGGPNDWAFF.

This clonotype was recorded many times. This chain links TRBV7-2 with TRBJ2-5; the match to TRBD1 covers 11 bases. CDR1 is SGHTA, CDR2 FQGNSA, per germline. V lost 4 bases, J lost 4 bases, and 5 bases stayed unmatched. CDR3 length: 15 residues. CDR3 loop: CASSSRTGGTETQYF. The CDR3, as DNA: TGTGCCAGCAGCTCCCGGACAGGGGGCACAGAGACCCAGTACTTC.

This clonotype was detected many times. This chain joins TRBV25-1 and TRBJ2-7; D call uncertain. This CDR3 is 11 amino acids long. Trimming took 3 bases from V and 2 from J, leaving 2 bases between them. Germline V gene sequence: CDR1 MGHDK, CDR2 SYGVNS. CDR3: CASSDAYEQYF. In DNA, the CDR3 is TGTGCCAGCAGTGATGCCTACGAGCAGTACTTC.

This clonotype was detected many times. The V call is TRBV6-6, the J call TRBJ2-2; D is possibly TRBD1 or TRBD2 (6 bases each). The ends were cut back, 6 bases at V and 1 base at J, with 12 bases in the middle. The CDR3 is 15 amino acids. CDR1 and CDR2 from the germline V gene are MNHNY and SVGAGI (reference sequence). CDR3 protein: CASRPQGGNTGELFF. The CDR3 region has the DNA TGTGCCAGCAGACCACAGGGAGGGAACACCGGGGAGCTGTTTTTT.

This clonotype was counted a single time. This rearrangement joins TRBV19 to TRBJ1-5; 7 nucleotides match TRBD1. With 4 bases clipped from V and 6 bases from J, the junction kept 6 bases outside the gene matches. Germline CDR1 and CDR2: LNHDA and SQIVND (reference sequence). The CDR3 runs to 14 residues. The CDR3 nucleotides are TGTGCCAGTAGTACCCGACAGGGAAGTCAGCCCCAGCATTTT. Its translation: CASSTRQGSQPQHF. The entire variable domain, with the rest obtained from reference TRBV19 and TRBJ1-5, is as follows: DGGITQSPKYLFRKEGQNVTLSCEQNLNHDAMYWYRQDPGQGLRLIYYSQIVNDFQKGDIAEGYSVSREKKESFPLTVTSAQKNPTAFYLCASSTRQGSQPQHFGDGTRLSIL.

This clonotype rates as medium-sized. The gene calls are TRBV27 and TRBJ2-7, with 7 bases fitting TRBD1. Losses at the gene ends were 0 bases for V and 6 bases for J; bases not matched to a gene: 11. Germline CDR1 and CDR2: MNHEY and SMNVEV (reference sequence). The CDR3 totals 16 residues. Here the CDR3 reads CASSLSMVTGSGEQYF. CDR3 DNA: TGTGCCAGCAGTTTATCGATGGTGACAGGGTCAGGCGAGCAGTACTTC.

This clonotype was recorded many times. The chain couples TRBV12-3 or TRBV12-4 to TRBJ1-2; the D is unclear. This CDR3 has 15 amino acids. Trimming shortened V by 5 bases and J by 5 bases, and 18 bases separated the two germline ends. The chain's CDR3 is CASSPSRRVGYGYTF. As DNA, the CDR3 is TGTGCCAGCAGTCCTTCAAGGAGGGTCGGATATGGCTACACCTTC.

This clonotype showed up many times. This chain links TRBV5-1 with TRBJ1-1; 7 bases are a match to TRBD1. After removal of 3 bases from V and 0 bases from J, the junction contained 5 bases not matched to a gene. The germline V gene encodes CDR1 SGHRS and CDR2 YFSETQ. CDR3 size: 15 residues. The CDR3, as DNA: TGCGCCAGCAGCTCCCTACAGGGGCTGAACACTGAAGCTTTCTTT. Translation gives CASSSLQGLNTEAFF.

The sample holds many counts of this clonotype. This chain uses TRBV6-1 with TRBJ1-2; D remains ambiguous. V was cut by 3 bases and J by 1 base, with 15 bases left in between. Germline CDR1 and CDR2: MNHNS and SASEGT. The CDR3 covers 16 residues. For the CDR3, the DNA is TGTGCCAGCAGTGAGGGATGGCAAGAGGGTAACTATGGCTACACCTTC. It translates to CASSEGWQEGNYGYTF.

This chain uses TRBV18 with TRBJ1-1; 8 bases are shared with TRBD1. Per the germline V gene, CDR1 is KGHSH and CDR2 is LQKENI. V lost 4 bases and J lost 5; bases outside the gene matches: 3. CDR3 length equals 13 residues. CDR3 residues: CASSQDRVTEAFF. In nucleotides, the CDR3 is TGTGCCAGCTCACAGGACAGGGTGACTGAAGCTTTCTTT.

This clonotype was counted ten times or more. This sequence joins TRBV12-3 or TRBV12-4 and TRBJ1-1; 7 bases fit TRBD1. V was pared by 7 bases and J by 8 bases, with 4 bases of the junction left unmatched. The CDR3 loop spans 11 amino acids. The DNA for the CDR3 is TGTGCCAGCACTCCGGACAGGGAAGCTTTCTTT. Translation: CASTPDREAFF.

By sample share, this clonotype is medium-sized. The rearrangement links TRBV5-1 to TRBJ1-1; no firm D call. There are 13 residues in the CDR3. Per germline, CDR1 SGHRS and CDR2 YFSETQ. V was pared by 1 base and J by 1 base, with 5 bases between. The CDR3 here is CASSLNRNTEAFF. The CDR3 nucleotides are TGCGCCAGCAGCTTGAACAGGAACACTGAAGCTTTCTTT.

This chain joins TRBV2 and TRBJ1-5, with 8 bases identical to TRBD1. Trimming at V came to 4 bases and at J to 1 base, leaving 9 bases not matched to a gene. Germline V lookup: CDR1 SNHLY, CDR2 FYNNEI. The length of the CDR3 is 17 residues. Here the CDR3 reads CASSANQGARSNQPQHF. CDR3 bases: TGTGCCAGCAGTGCCAATCAGGGGGCGCGGAGCAATCAGCCCCAGCATTTT.

This clonotype was detected ten times or more. The rearrangement uses TRBV12-3 or TRBV12-4 and TRBJ2-5; 9 bases agree with TRBD2. The CDR3 loop spans 16 amino acids. V trimming: 0 bases; J trimming: 10 bases; junction bases outside the gene matches: 12. CDR3 sequence (DNA): TGTGCCAGCAGTTTAGCTCGGGGCGGGAGGGCCCTCGACCAGTACTTC. It yields the protein CASSLARGGRALDQYF.

This clonotype showed up many times. The chain employs TRBV18 and TRBJ2-7; 8 bases agree with TRBD1. V shed 6 bases, J shed 6 bases, and the junction held 4 bases outside the gene matches. The CDR3 sequence is 12 residues long. From germline, CDR1 is KGHSH and CDR2 LQKENI. DNA for the CDR3: TGTGCCAGCTCCACAGGGGGGTTCGAGCAGTACTTC. As protein: CASSTGGFEQYF.

This clonotype was seen ten or more times. The chain couples TRBV5-1 to TRBJ2-5; 8 bases fit TRBD2. The CDR3 length is 14 residues. After removal of 4 bases from V and 5 bases from J, the junction contained 7 bases not matched to a gene. CDR1 and CDR2 (germline): SGHRS, YFSETQ. In DNA, the CDR3 is TGCGCCAGCAGCCCGGGACTAGTAGGGGAGACCCAGTACTTC. Residues: CASSPGLVGETQYF.

This sequence joins TRBV29-1 and TRBJ2-4; 8 bases match TRBD2. The CDR3 sequence is 15 residues long. Germline V gives CDR1 SQVTM, CDR2 ANQGSEA. V dropped 7 bases and J dropped 2; count of bases not matched to a gene: 10. CDR3 sequence (DNA): TGCAGCGCTAGAAGCGGGGGCGCAACCAAAAACATTCAGTACTTC. Its protein product is CSARSGGATKNIQYF.

Sample share makes this clonotype medium-sized. The genes are TRBV20-1 and TRBJ1-5, with D possibly matching TRBD1 (5 bases). The V end was cut by 3 bases, the J end by 7 bases, with 13 bases between. This CDR3 is 13 amino acids long. Germline CDR1 and CDR2: DFQATT and SNEGSKA (reference sequence). The CDR3 DNA sequence: TGCAGTGCTAGTTCCGTGGCAGGGCAGCCCCAGCATTTT. It codes for CSASSVAGQPQHF.

Sample share makes this clonotype medium-sized. The chain carries TRBV7-2 and TRBJ2-6; D is uncertain. This CDR3 contains 15 residues. V was clipped by 2 bases and J by 1 base, with 6 bases between them. The germline CDR1 and CDR2 sequences are SGHTA and FQGNSA. CDR3 coding DNA: TGTGCCAGCAGCTTACAGCCATCTGGGGCCAACGTCCTGACTTTC. It codes for CASSLQPSGANVLTF.

This clonotype has more than one count but fewer than ten. The chain joins TRBV28 to TRBJ1-5, with 7 bases matching TRBD1. The junction had 6 bases not matched to a gene; V was cut back by 7 bases and J by 3 bases. This CDR3 has 14 amino acids. CDR1 and CDR2 (germline): MDHEN, SYDVKM. The CDR3 DNA sequence: TGTGCCAGCAATACAGGGGTTGTCAATCAGCCCCAGCATTTT. This sequence encodes CASNTGVVNQPQHF.

CDR3 region: CASSLATNTEAFF. The CDR3 DNA follows: TGTGCCAGCAGCTTAGCGACGAACACTGAAGCTTTCTTT. The chain has TRBV7-9 and TRBJ1-1; D is unresolved. CDR3 length: 13 amino acids. The germline CDR1 and CDR2 sequences are SEHNR and FQNEAQ (reference sequence). The ends were cut back, 0 bases at V and 1 base at J, with 3 bases in the middle. Looking up the rest from reference TRBV7-9 and TRBJ1-1 gives the full variable domain: DTGVSQNPRHKITKRGQNVTFRCDPISEHNRLYWYRQTLGQGPEFLTYFQNEAQLEKSRLLSDRFSAERPKGSFSTLEIQRTEQGDSAMYLCASSLATNTEAFFGQGTRLTVV.